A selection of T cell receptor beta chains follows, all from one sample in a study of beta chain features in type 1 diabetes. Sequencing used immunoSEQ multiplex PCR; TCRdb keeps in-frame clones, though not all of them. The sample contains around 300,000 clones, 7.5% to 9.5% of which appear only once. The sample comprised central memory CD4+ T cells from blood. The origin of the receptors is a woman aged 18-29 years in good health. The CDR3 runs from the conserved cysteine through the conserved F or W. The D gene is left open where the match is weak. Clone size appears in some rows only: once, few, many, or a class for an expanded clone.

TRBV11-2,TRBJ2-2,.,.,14,CASSLEHNTGELFF,TGTGCCAGCAGCTTAGAACATAACACCGGGGAGCTGTTTTTT
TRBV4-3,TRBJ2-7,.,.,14,CASSQRLASYEQYF,TGCGCCAGCAGCCAACGCCTCGCAAGCTACGAGCAGTACTTC
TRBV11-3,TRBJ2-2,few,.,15,CASSLDSWNTGELFF,TGTGCCAGCAGCTTAGATTCCTGGAACACCGGGGAGCTGTTTTTT
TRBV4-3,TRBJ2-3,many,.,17,CASSQRTLGGSTDTQYF,TGCGCCAGCAGCCAGAGGACTTTAGGGGGGAGCACAGATACGCAGTATTTT
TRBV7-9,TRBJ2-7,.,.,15,CASSYTLVDSYEQYF,TGTGCCAGCAGCTATACACTGGTAGACTCCTACGAGCAGTACTTC
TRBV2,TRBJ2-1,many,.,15,CASTPRIFTANEQFF,TGTGCCAGCACCCCTAGGATCTTTACGGCAAATGAGCAGTTCTTC
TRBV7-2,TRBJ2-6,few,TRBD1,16,CASSQQGATGANVLTF,TGTGCCAGCAGCCAACAGGGGGCGACTGGGGCCAACGTCCTGACTTTC
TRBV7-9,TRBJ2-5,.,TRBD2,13,CASSFGRSETQYF,TGTGCCAGCAGCTTCGGGAGGTCGGAGACCCAGTACTTC
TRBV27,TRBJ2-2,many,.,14,CASSSVRGTGELFF,TGTGCCAGCAGTTCGGTCAGGGGCACCGGGGAGCTGTTTTTT
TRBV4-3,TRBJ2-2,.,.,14,CASRYSGNTGELFF,TGCGCCAGCCGGTATAGCGGGAACACCGGGGAGCTGTTTTTT
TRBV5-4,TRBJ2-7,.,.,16,CASSLAGGHQAYEQYF,TGTGCCAGCAGCTTGGCCGGGGGACACCAAGCCTACGAGCAGTACTTC
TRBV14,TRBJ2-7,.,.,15,CASSPANRGSYEQYF,TGTGCCAGCAGCCCAGCGAATCGGGGCTCCTACGAGCAGTACTTC
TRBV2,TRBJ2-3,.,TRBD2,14,CASRTSGGTDTQYF,TGTGCCAGCAGGACTAGCGGGGGGACAGATACGCAGTATTTT
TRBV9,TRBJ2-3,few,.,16,CASSSRAEALTDTQYF,TGTGCCAGCAGCTCCAGGGCGGAAGCCCTTACAGATACGCAGTATTTT
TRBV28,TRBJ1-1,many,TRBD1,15,CASSLPQGAQHEAFF,TGTGCCAGCAGTTTACCCCAGGGGGCTCAACATGAAGCTTTCTTT
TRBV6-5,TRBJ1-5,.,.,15,CASSSVAGSNQPQHF,TGTGCCAGCAGTTCAGTAGCCGGGAGCAATCAGCCCCAGCATTTT
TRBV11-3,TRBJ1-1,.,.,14,CASSLGRSNTEAFF,TGTGCCAGCAGCTTGGGAAGGTCCAACACTGAAGCTTTCTTT
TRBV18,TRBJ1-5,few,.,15,CASSPETRAGQPQHF,TGTGCCAGCTCACCCGAAACGAGGGCCGGGCAGCCCCAGCATTTT
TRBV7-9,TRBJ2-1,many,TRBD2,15,CASSLKREEYNEQFF,TGTGCCAGCAGCTTAAAGCGGGAGGAGTACAATGAGCAGTTCTTC
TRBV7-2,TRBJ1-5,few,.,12,CASSPSNQPQHF,TGTGCCAGCAGCCCCAGCAATCAGCCCCAGCATTTT
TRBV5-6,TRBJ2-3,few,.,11,CASSWSDTQYF,TGTGCCAGCAGCTGGTCAGATACGCAGTATTTT